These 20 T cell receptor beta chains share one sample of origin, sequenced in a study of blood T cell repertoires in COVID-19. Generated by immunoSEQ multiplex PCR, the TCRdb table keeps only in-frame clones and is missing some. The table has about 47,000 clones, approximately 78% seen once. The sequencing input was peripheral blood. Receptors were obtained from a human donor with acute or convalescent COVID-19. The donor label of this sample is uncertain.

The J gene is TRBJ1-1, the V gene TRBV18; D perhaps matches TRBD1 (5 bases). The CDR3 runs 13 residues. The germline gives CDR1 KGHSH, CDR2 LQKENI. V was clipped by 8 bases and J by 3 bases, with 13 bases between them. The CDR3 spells CASNPGGDTEAFF. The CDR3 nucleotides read TGTGCCAGCAACCCGGGAGGGGACACTGAAGCTTTCTTT. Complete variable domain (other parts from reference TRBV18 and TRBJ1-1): NAGVMQNPRHLVRRRGQEARLRCSPMKGHSHVYWYRQLPEEGLKFMVYLQKENIIDESGMPKERFSAEFPKEGPSILRIQQVVRGDSAAYFCASNPGGDTEAFFGQGTRLTVV.

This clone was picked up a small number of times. The CDR3 region has the DNA TGTGCCAGCAGCTTAGGACAGGGAAGCGGCTACACCTTC. This codes for CASSLGQGSGYTF. The J gene is TRBJ1-2, the V gene TRBV11-2; 7 positions agree with TRBD1. V gave up 1 base and J gave up 8 bases; unmatched junction bases: 4. CDR1 is SGHAT, CDR2 FQNNGV, per germline. The CDR3 is 13 amino acids.

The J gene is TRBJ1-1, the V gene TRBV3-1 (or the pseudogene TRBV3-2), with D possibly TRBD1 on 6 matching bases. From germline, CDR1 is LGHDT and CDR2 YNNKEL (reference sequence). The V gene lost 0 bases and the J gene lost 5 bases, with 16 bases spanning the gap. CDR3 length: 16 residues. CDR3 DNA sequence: TGTGCCAGCAGCCAAGATCCGGGGGGCGCGGGTACTGAAGCTTTCTTT. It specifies CASSQDPGGAGTEAFF.

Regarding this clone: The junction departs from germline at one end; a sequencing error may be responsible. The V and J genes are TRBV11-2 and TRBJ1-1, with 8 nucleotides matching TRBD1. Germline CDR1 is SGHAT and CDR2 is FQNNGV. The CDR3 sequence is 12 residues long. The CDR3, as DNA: TGTGCCAGCAGCCTGCAGGGGGCTGAAACTTTCTTT. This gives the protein CASSLQGAETFF.

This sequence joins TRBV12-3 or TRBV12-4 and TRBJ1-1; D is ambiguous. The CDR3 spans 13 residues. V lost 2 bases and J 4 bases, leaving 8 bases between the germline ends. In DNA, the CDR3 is TGTGCCAGCAGTTTATCTCGTTTCACTGAAGCTTTCTTT. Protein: CASSLSRFTEAFF.

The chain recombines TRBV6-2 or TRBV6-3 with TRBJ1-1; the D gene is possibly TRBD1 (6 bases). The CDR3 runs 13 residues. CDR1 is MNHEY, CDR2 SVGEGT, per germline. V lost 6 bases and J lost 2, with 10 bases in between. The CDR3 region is CASSDRKNTEAFF. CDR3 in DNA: TGTGCCAGCAGCGACAGGAAAAACACTGAAGCTTTCTTT.

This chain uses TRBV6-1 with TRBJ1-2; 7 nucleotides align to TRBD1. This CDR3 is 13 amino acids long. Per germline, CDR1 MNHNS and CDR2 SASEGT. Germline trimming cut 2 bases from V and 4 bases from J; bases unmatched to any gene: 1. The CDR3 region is CASSERDSYGYTF. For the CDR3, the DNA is TGTGCCAGCAGTGAACGGGACAGCTATGGCTACACCTTC.

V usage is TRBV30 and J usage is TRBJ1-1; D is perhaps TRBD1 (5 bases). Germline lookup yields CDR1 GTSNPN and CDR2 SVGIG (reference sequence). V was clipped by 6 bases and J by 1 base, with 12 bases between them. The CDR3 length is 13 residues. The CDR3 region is CACLTTGNTEAFF. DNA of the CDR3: TGTGCCTGCCTCACTACAGGGAACACTGAAGCTTTCTTT.

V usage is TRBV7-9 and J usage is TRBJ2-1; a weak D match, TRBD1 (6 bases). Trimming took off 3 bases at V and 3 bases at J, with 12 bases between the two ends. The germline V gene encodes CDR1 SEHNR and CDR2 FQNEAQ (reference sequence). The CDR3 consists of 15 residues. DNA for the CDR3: TGTGCCAGCAGCTTCGGACAGAACTTCTACAATGAGCAGTTCTTC. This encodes CASSFGQNFYNEQFF.

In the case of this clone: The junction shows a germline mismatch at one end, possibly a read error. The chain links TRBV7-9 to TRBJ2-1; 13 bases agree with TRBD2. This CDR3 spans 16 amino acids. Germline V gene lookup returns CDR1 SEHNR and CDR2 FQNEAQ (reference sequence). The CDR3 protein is CASSLVGLAGEHDQFF. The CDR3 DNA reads TGTGCCAGCAGCTTAGTTGGACTAGCGGGAGAGCATGATCAGTTCTTC.

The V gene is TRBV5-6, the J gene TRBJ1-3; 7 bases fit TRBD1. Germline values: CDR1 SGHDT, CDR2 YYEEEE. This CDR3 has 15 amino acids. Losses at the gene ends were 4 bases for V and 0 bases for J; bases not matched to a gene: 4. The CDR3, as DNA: TGTGCCAGCAGCCCGGACAGGTCCTCTGGAAACACCATATATTTT. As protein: CASSPDRSSGNTIYF. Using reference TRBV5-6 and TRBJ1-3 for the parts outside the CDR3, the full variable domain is DAGVTQSPTHLIKTRGQQVTLRCSPKSGHDTVSWYQQALGQGPQFIFQYYEEEERQRGNFPDRFSGHQFPNYSSELNVNALLLGDSALYLCASSPDRSSGNTIYFGEGSWLTVV.

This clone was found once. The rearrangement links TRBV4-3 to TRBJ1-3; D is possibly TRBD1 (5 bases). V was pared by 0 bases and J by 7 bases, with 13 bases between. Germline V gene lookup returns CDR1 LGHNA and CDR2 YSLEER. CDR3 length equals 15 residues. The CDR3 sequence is CASSQDLVGANTIYF. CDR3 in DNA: TGCGCCAGCAGCCAAGATCTGGTTGGGGCGAACACCATATATTTT.

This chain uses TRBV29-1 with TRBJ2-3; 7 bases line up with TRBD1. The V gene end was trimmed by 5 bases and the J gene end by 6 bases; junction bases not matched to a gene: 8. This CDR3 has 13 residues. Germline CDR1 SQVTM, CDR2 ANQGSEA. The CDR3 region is CSVRNRGTDTQYF. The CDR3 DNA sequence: TGCAGCGTTCGAAACAGGGGAACGGATACGCAGTATTTT.

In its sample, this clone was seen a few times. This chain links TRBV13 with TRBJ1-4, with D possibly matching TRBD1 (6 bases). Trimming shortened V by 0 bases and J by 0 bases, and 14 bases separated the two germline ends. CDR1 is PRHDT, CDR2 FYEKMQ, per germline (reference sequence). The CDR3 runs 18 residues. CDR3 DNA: TGTGCCAGCAGCTTAGGGCAGGGGAAGGGTGCAACTAATGAAAAACTGTTTTTT. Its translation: CASSLGQGKGATNEKLFF. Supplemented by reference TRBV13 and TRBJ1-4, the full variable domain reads AAGVIQSPRHLIKEKRETATLKCYPIPRHDTVYWYQQGPGQDPQFLISFYEKMQSDKGSIPDRFSAQQFSDYHSELNMSSLELGDSALYFCASSLGQGKGATNEKLFFGSGTQLSVL.

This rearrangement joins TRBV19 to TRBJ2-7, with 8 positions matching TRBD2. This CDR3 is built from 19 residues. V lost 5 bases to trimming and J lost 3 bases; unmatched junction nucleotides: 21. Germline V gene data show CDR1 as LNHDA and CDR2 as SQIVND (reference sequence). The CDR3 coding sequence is TGTGCCAGTAGTCCCCGTAAGGGTTCGAGCGGGGGTCGGATCTACGAGCAGTACTTC. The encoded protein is CASSPRKGSSGGRIYEQYF.

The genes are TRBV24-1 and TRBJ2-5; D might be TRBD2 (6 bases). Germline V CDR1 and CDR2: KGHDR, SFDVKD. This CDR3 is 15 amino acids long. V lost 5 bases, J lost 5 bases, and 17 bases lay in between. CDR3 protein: CATSARSTSLETQYF. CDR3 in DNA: TGTGCCACCAGTGCGCGGTCGACTAGTCTCGAGACCCAGTACTTC.

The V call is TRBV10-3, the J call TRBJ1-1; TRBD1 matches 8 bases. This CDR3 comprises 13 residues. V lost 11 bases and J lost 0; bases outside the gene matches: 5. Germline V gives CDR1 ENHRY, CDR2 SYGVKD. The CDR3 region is CAVAGQVNTEAFF. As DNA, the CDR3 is TGTGCCGTCGCGGGACAGGTGAACACTGAAGCTTTCTTT.

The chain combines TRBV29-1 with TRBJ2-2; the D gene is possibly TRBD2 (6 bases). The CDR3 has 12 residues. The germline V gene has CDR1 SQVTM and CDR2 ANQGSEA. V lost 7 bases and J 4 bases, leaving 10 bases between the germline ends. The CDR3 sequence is CSGKTSTGELFF. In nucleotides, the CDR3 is TGCAGCGGTAAGACTAGCACCGGGGAGCTGTTTTTT.

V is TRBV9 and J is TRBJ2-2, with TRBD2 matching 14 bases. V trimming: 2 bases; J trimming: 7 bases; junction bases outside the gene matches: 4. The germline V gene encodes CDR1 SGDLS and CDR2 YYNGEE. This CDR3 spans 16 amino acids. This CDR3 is CASSVGLAGVNGELFF. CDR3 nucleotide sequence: TGTGCCAGCAGCGTGGGACTAGCGGGAGTAAACGGGGAGCTGTTTTTT.

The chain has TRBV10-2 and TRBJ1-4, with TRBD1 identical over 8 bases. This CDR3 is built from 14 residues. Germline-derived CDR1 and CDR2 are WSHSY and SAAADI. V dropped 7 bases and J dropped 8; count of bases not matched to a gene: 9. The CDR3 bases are TGCGCCAGCACAGAGGCAGGGGGCCGAGAAAAACTGTTTTTT. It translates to CASTEAGGREKLFF.